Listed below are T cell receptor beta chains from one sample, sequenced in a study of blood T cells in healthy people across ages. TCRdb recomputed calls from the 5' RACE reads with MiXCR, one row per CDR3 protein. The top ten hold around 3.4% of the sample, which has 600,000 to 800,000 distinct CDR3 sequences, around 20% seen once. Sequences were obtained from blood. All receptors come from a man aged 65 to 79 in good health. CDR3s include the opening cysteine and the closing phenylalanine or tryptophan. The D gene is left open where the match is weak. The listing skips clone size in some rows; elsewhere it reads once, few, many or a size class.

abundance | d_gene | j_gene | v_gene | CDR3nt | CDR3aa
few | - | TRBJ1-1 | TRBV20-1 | TGCAGTGTCCCGGGCCGTGGGGGCGTCGAAGCTTTCTTT | CSVPGRGGVEAFF
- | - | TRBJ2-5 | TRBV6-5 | TGTGCCAGCAGTTCCGGAGACAGCCCCCAGTACTTC | CASSSGDSPQYF
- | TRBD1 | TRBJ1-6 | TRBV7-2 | TGTGCCAGCAGCGGGGGGACAGGGTCTTCACCCCTCCACTTT | CASSGGTGSSPLHF
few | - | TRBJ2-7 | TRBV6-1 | TGTGCCAGCAGGACAGTTTCGGCCTCTTACGAGCAGTACTTC | CASRTVSASYEQYF
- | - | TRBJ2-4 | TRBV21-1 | TGTGCCGGCCAAGTTGCAGCCAAAAACATTCAGTACTTC | CAGQVAAKNIQYF
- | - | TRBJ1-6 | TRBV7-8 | TGTGCCAGCAGCTTAAGCAGGATCTATAATCCACCCCTCCACTTT | CASSLSRIYNPPLHF
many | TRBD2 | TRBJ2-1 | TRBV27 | TGTGCCAGCAGTTCGGGCACCGGGACTAGGGTCTATGAGCAGTTCTTC | CASSSGTGTRVYEQFF
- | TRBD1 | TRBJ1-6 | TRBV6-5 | TGTGCCAGCAGTTACACGCGGACAGGCTTCTCTTCACCCCTCCACTTT | CASSYTRTGFSSPLHF
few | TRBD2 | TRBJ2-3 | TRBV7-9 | TGTGCCAGCAGCACGAGACTAGCGCACACAGATACGCAGTATTTT | CASSTRLAHTDTQYF
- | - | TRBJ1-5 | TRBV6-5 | TGTGCCAGCAGTACCGGTTCTACAAGGGGAGGAAATCAGCCCCAGCATTTT | CASSTGSTRGGNQPQHF
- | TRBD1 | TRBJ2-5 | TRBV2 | TGTGCCAGCAGTAAGACAGGGATGCGAGAGACCCAGTACTTC | CASSKTGMRETQYF
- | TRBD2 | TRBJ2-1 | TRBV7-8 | TGTGCCAGCAGCTTAGAAAGGGCGGGAGGCTACAATGAGCAGTTCTTC | CASSLERAGGYNEQFF
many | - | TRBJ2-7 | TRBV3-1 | TGTGCCAGCAGCCCTCAGGTACAGATCTACGAGCAGTACTTC | CASSPQVQIYEQYF
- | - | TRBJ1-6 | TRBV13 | TGTGCCAGCAGCTTAGGCGGGGGGCCCCATAATTCACCCCTCCACTTT | CASSLGGGPHNSPLHF